A selection of T cell receptor delta chains follows, all from one sample in a study of gamma-delta chains in newborns, infants, children. TCRdb re-processed the reads using CATT. The sample lists approximately 4,900 delta-chain clones, around 4.2% occurring once. Sequenced sample: blood. The receptors shown here come from a child who was a newborn, infant or young child, either healthy, febrile or measles-vaccinated (not recorded which). Both conserved end residues are part of each CDR3. D genes are given only for firm matches. A row's size may be missing; if present it is once, few, many or a size class.

d_call j_call v_call clone_size cdr3_aa cdr3_nt
TRDD3 TRDJ1 TRDV1 medium-sized CALGDLTGGYADALLYTDKLIF TGTGCTCTTGGGGACCTTACTGGGGGATACGCCGACGCCTTACTATACACCGATAAACTCATCTTT
TRDD3 TRDJ3 TRDV1 medium-sized CALGELPHWGFPSSWDTRQMFF TGTGCTCTTGGGGAACTACCCCACTGGGGGTTCCCCAGCTCCTGGGACACCCGACAGATGTTTTTC
TRDD2 TRDJ2 TRDV3 few CASTPSYERLVQALAAQPFF TGTGCCTCGACCCCTTCCTACGAGCGACTGGTCCAAGCTTTGGCAGCACAACCCTTCTTT
TRDD3 TRDJ2 TRAV29/DV5 few CAAYWGILTAQLFF TGTGCAGCATACTGGGGGATTTTGACAGCACAACTCTTCTTT
TRDD3 TRDJ1 TRDV1 . CALGELTVSELGDTGNPYTDKLIF TGTGCCCTTGGGGAACTTACCGTGTCGGAACTAGGGGATACGGGGAACCCGTACACCGATAAACTCATCTTT
TRDD3 TRDJ3 TRDV2 few CACDILGDSWDTRQMFF TGTGCCTGTGACATACTGGGGGACTCCTGGGACACCCGACAGATGTTTTTC
TRDD3 TRDJ2 TRDV3 . CALGLGDTALTAQLFF TGTGCCCTTGGCCTGGGGGATACCGCTTTGACAGCACAACTCTTCTTT
TRDD2 TRDJ2 TRDV3 medium-sized CASTPSYERLVQALTAQLFF TGTGCCTCGACCCCTTCCTACGAGCGACTGGTCCAAGCTTTGACAGCACAACTCTTCTTT
. TRDJ1 TRDV1 . CALGVPPGVDKLIF TGTGCTCTTGGGGTACCTCCCGGTGTAGATAAACTCATCTTT
. TRDJ3 TRDV2 . CACGTLGTLSPWDTRQMFF TGTGCCTGTGGCACCTTGGGGACCCTAAGCCCCTGGGACACCCGACAGATGTTTTTC
TRDD3 TRDJ1 TRDV1 few CAHGELPYWGRYTGKLIF TGTGCTCATGGGGAACTCCCCTACTGGGGGAGGTACACCGGTAAACTCATCTTT
TRDD3 TRDJ2 TRDV1 medium-sized CALGPAPYGSLGDKLTAQLFF TGTGCTCTTGGGCCAGCCCCCTACGGGTCACTGGGGGATAAGTTGACAGCACAACTCTTCTTT
TRDD3 TRDJ1 TRDV1 medium-sized CALGEPGGKLPYRILGDTCPDKLIF TGTGCTCTTGGGGAACCGGGGGGGAAACTTCCATATCGTATACTGGGGGATACGTGCCCCGATAAACTCATCTTT
TRDD3 TRDJ3 TRDV2 few CACDTVLGDTRDSWDTRQMFF TGTGCCTGTGACACCGTTCTGGGGGATACGCGGGATTCCTGGGACACCCGACAGATGTTTTTC
. TRDJ1 TRDV2 large CACASPYTDKLIF TGTGCCTGTGCCTCCCCTTACACCGATAAACTCATCTTT
TRDD3 TRDJ2 TRDV3 . CAFRLGDTGRAQLFF TGTGCCTTTAGGCTGGGGGATACGGGGAGAGCACAACTCTTCTTT
TRDD3 TRDJ2 TRDV2 . CACDTMYTTGGYALTTQLFF TGTGCCTGTGACACCATGTACACGACTGGGGGATACGCTTTGACAACACAACTCTTCTTT
. TRDJ3 TRDV2 few CACDTAPGWDARQVFF TGTGCCTGTGACACCGCCCCTGGCTGGGACGCCCGACAGGTGTTTTTC
TRDD3 TRDJ3 TRDV2 medium-sized CACDILGDTRSRDTRQMFF TGTGCCTGTGACATACTGGGGGATACGCGCTCCCGGGACACCCGACAGATGTTTTTC
TRDD3 TRDJ3 TRDV2 . CACDFVLGDTTWDTRQMFF TGTGCCTGTGACTTTGTACTGGGGGATACAACCTGGGACACCCGACAGATGTTTTTC
TRDD3 TRDJ2 TRDV3 medium-sized CAFLFTGGLTLTAQLFF TGTGCCTTCCTCTTTACTGGGGGGCTTACTTTGACAGCACAACTCTTCTTT
TRDD3 TRDJ1 TRDV2 few CACGRLGDTDKPIF TGTGCCTGTGGGAGGCTGGGGGACACCGATAAACCCATCTTT
. TRDJ1 TRDV1 medium-sized CALGENLPSFGDTSHTDKLIF TGTGCTCTTGGGGAGAACCTTCCTTCGTTCGGGGATACTTCCCACACCGATAAACTCATCTTT
TRDD3 TRDJ3 TRDV3 large CASKLGGISWDTRQMFF TGTGCCTCAAAACTGGGGGGCATCTCCTGGGACACCCGACAGATGTTTTTC
. TRDJ3 TRDV1 . CALGGLLGDWDTRQMFF TGTGCTCTTGGGGGACTCCTGGGTGATTGGGACACCCGACAGATGTTTTTC
. TRDJ3 TRDV2 few CACDTLWSSWDTRQMFF TGTGCCTGTGACACCCTGTGGAGCTCCTGGGACACCCGACAGATGTTTTTC
. TRDJ3 TRAV29/DV5 few CSVLLCSKRAYWGIRLDTRQMFF .
. TRDJ3 TRDV1 medium-sized CALGESWGSDSWDTRQMFF TGTGCTCTTGGGGAATCCTGGGGATCGGACTCCTGGGACACCCGACAGATGTTTTTC
TRDD2 TRDJ1 TRDV1 medium-sized CALGARRLPTEGYTDKLIF TGTGCTCTTGGGGCCCGGCGGCTTCCTACGGAGGGATACACCGATAAACTCATCTTT
TRDD3 TRDJ1 TRDV1 few CALGELFRSTGGRYTDKLIF TGCGCTCTTGGGGAACTCTTTCGAAGTACTGGGGGGCGGTACACCGATAAACTCATCTTT
TRDD3 TRDJ1 TRDV1 . CALGELTGDYGVMWDTPYTDKLIF TGTGCTCTTGGGGAACTGACGGGAGACTACGGGGTAATGTGGGATACGCCGTACACCGATAAACTCATCTTT
. TRDJ1 TRDV3 large CAFRGPYTDKLIF TGTGCCTTTAGGGGACCGTACACCGATAAACTCATCTTT
TRDD3 TRDJ3 TRDV3 medium-sized CAFISGGYASSWDTRQMFF TGTGCCTTTATTTCTGGGGGATACGCGAGCTCCTGGGACACCCGACAGATGTTTTTC
TRDD3 TRDJ2 TRDV1 few CALGELGPTGGIAQLFF TGTGCTCTTGGGGAACTGGGACCTACTGGGGGGATAGCACAACTCTTCTTT
. TRDJ3 TRDV2 large CACDTAPGWDTRQMFF TGTGCCTGTGACACCGCCCCTGGCTGGGACACCCGACAGATGTTTTTC
. TRDJ3 TRDV2 . CACDPVGGPHRSWDTRQMFF TGTGCCTGTGACCCGGTGGGGGGACCCCACCGCTCCTGGGACACCCGACAGATGTTTTTC
TRDD3 TRDJ2 TRDV1 medium-sized CALGERWGMGSLTAQLFF TGTGCTCTTGGGGAACGATGGGGGATGGGATCTTTGACAGCACAACTCTTCTTT
TRDD3 TRDJ2 TRDV2 medium-sized CACDILGATTAHLFF TGTGCCTGTGACATACTGGGGGCTACGACAGCACACCTCTTCTTT
TRDD3 TRDJ1 TRDV1 . CALGGAPRSLLVLGDNPDKLIF TGTGCTCTTGGGGGCGCACCGCGATCTCTCCTCGTACTGGGGGATAACCCCGATAAACTCATCTTT
TRDD3 TRDJ2 TRDV2 large CACDTRKGYSPAQLFF TGTGCCTGTGACACCAGGAAGGGATACTCTCCAGCACAACTCTTCTTT
. TRDJ1 TRDV1 . CALGEPPRTDPWGASDKLIF TGTGCTCTTGGGGAACCCCCAAGAACGGATCCGTGGGGTGCTTCCGATAAACTCATCTTT
TRDD3 TRDJ2 TRDV3 few CAFTAGGYGLTAHPFF TGTGCCTTTACCGCTGGGGGATACGGATTGACAGCACATCCCTTCTTT
TRDD3 TRDJ3 TRDV2 large CACDKVLGGPSWDTRQMFF TGTGCCTGTGACAAAGTACTGGGGGGACCCTCCTGGGACACCCGACAGATGTTTTTC
. TRDJ3 TRDV2 . CACDTVRGVSSWDTRQMFF TGTGCCTGTGACACCGTGCGGGGGGTGAGCTCCTGGGACACCCGACAGATGTTTTTC
TRDD3 TRDJ3 TRAV29/DV5 medium-sized CAASADLLGDNSWDTRQMFF TGTGCAGCAAGCGCGGACCTACTGGGGGACAACTCCTGGGACACCCGACAGATGTTTTTC
. TRDJ3 TRDV1 . CALGELDSSRPSSWDTRQMFF TGTGCTCTTGGGGAACTCGACTCCTCGAGGCCCAGCTCCTGGGACACCCGACAGATGTTTTTC
TRDD3 TRDJ3 TRDV2 medium-sized CACDTVLGDSWDTRQMFF TGTGCCTGTGACACCGTACTGGGGGACTCCTGGGACACCCGACAGATGTTTTTC
TRDD3 TRDJ2 TRAV29/DV5 . CAASILGELTAQLFF TGTGCCGCATCAATATTGGGGGAGCTTACAGCACAACTCTTCTTT
TRDD3 TRDJ1 TRDV1 medium-sized CALGEPGGYRYTDKLIF TGTGCTCTTGGGGAACCGGGGGGATACCGGTACACCGATAAACTCATCTTT
. TRDJ3 TRDV2 few CACDTAGHSSWDTRQMFF TGTGCCTGTGACACCGCGGGGCATAGCTCCTGGGACACCCGACAGATGTTTTTC
TRDD3 TRDJ1 TRAV29/DV5 large CAAISSYWGIGGTDKLIF TGTGCAGCAATATCCTCGTACTGGGGGATAGGGGGGACCGATAAACTCATCTTT
TRDD3 TRDJ1 TRDV1 medium-sized CALGNSSPVLGRDDKLIF TGTGCTCTTGGGAACTCCTCCCCCGTACTGGGGCGAGACGATAAACTCATCTTT
. TRDJ1 TRDV1 medium-sized CALGELWALRPSYLITGGRYTDKLIF TGTGCTCTTGGGGAACTATGGGCCCTGCGGCCTTCCTACCTTATTACTGGGGGCAGGTACACCGATAAACTCATCTTT
. TRDJ2 TRDV2 few CACDTGDLTAQLFF TGTGCCTGTGACACCGGGGATTTGACAGCACAACTCTTCTTT
. TRDJ2 TRDV2 medium-sized CACGFPSYPGGTTLTAQLFF TGTGCCTGTGGCTTTCCTTCCTACCCTGGGGGAACAACTTTGACAGCACAACTCTTCTTT
. TRDJ1 TRAV29/DV5 large CAARVPQGVLLRGYAPLFTDKLIF TGTGCAGCGAGGGTTCCTCAGGGGGTCCTCCTACGTGGATACGCTCCACTATTCACCGATAAACTCATCTTT